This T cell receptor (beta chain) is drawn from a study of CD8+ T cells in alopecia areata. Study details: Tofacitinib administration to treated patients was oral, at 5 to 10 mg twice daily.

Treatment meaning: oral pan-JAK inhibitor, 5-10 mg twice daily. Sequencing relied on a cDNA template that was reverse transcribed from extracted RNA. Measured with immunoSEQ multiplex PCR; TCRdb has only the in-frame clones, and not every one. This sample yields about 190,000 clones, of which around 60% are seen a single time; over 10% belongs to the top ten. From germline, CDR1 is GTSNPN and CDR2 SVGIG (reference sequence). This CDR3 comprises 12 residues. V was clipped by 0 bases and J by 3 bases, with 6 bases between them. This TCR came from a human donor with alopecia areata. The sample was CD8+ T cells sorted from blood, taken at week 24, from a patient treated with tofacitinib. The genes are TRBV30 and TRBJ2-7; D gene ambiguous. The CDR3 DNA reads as TGTGCCTGGAGTGTAGTCAACTACGAGCAGTACTTC. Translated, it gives CAWSVVNYEQYF.